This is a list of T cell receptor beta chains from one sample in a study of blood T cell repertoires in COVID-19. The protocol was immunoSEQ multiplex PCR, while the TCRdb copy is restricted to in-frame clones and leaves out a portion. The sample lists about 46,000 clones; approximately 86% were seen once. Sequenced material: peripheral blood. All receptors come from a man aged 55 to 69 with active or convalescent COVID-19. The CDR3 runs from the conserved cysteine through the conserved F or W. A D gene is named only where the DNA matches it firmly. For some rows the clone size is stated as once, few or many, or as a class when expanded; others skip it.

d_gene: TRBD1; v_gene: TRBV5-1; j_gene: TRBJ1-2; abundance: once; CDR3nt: TGCGCCAGCCATCCAACCGGGACAGGGAATGGCTACACCTTC; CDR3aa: CASHPTGTGNGYTF
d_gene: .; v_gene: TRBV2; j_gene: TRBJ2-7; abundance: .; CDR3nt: TGTGCCAGCATGCCGGACGACAGTTTTTTCTACGAGCAGTACTTC; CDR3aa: CASMPDDSFFYEQYF
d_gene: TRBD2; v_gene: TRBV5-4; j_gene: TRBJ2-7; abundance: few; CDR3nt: TGTGCCAGCACGCGGGAGAGCTCCTACGAGCAGTACTTC; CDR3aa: CASTRESSYEQYF
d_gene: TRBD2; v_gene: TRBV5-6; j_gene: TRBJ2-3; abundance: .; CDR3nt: TGTGCCAGCAGGTCAACTAGCGGGGCAACGGATACGCAGTATTTT; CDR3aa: CASRSTSGATDTQYF
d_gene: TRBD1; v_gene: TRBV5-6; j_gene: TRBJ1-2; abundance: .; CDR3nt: TGTGCCAGCAGCTTTCTTACAGGGGACCTTAACTATGGCTACACCTTC; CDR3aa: CASSFLTGDLNYGYTF
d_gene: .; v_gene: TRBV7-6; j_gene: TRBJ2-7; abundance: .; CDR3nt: TGTGCCAGCAGCTTAGGGACAGCTAACGAGCAGTACTTC; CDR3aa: CASSLGTANEQYF
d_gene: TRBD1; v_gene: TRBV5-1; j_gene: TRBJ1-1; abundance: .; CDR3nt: TGCGCCAGCAGCTCACCCCCTGGACAGGGACACACTGAAGCTTTCTTT; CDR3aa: CASSSPPGQGHTEAFF
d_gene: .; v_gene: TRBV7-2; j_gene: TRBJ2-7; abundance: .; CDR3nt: TGTGCCAGCAGCTTGGAACGGGAAACCGAGCAGTACTTC; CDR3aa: CASSLERETEQYF
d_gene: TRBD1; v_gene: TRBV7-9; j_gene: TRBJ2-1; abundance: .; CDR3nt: TGTGCCAGCAGCTGGTACAGGGGTGGTCCCTACAATGAGCAGTTCTTC; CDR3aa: CASSWYRGGPYNEQFF
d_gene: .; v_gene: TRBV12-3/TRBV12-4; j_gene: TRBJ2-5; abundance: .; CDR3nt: TGTGCCAGCAGTTTCGGACTGCAAGAGACCCAGTACTTC; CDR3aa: CASSFGLQETQYF
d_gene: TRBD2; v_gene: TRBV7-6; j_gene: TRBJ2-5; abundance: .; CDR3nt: TGTGCCAGCGCGCCAGCGGGGGGGCGAGAGACCCAGTACTTC; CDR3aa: CASAPAGGRETQYF
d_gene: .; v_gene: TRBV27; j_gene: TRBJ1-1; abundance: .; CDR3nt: TGTGCCAGCCAAGTCGGGACTGAAGCTTTCTTT; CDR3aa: CASQVGTEAFF
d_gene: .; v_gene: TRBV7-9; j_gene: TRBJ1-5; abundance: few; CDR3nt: TGTGCCAGCAGCTTCGGGGGTTCCTATCAGCCCCAGCATTTT; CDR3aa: CASSFGGSYQPQHF
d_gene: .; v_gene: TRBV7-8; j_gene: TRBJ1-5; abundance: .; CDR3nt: TGTGCCAGCAGCCACCTTGTGGAGCTAAGGCCCCAGCATTTT; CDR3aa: CASSHLVELRPQHF
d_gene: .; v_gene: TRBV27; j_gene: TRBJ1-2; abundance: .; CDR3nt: TGTGCCAGCAGTTTATCGGCAGGGCGGAACTATGGCTACACCTTC; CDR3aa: CASSLSAGRNYGYTF
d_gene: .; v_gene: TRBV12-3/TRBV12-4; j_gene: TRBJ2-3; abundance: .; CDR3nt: TGTGCCAGCACTATTGCGTCCACAGATACGCAGTATTTT; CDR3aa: CASTIASTDTQYF
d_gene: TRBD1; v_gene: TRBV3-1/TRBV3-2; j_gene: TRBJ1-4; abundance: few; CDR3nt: TGTGCCAGCAGCCCGATGTTGACAGGGGTAACTAATGAAAAACTGTTTTTT; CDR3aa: CASSPMLTGVTNEKLFF
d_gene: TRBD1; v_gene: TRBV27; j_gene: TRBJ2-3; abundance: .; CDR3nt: TGTGCCAGCAGTACACCCCACGGGACAGGGGGCGCGGTAAGGTCGTCGGATACGCAGTATTTT; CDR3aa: CASSTPHGTGGAVRSSDTQYF
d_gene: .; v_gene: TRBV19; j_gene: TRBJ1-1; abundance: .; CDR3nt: TGTGCCAGTAGTATTTATTCTGAAGCTTTCTTT; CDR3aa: CASSIYSEAFF
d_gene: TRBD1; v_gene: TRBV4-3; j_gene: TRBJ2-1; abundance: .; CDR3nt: TGCGCCAGCAGCCAGACAGGGTTGACGAATGAGCAGTTCTTC; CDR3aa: CASSQTGLTNEQFF
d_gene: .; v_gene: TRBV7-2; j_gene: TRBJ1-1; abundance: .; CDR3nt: TGTGCCAGCAGCTTAGTGGGCAGAAACACTGAAGCTTTCTTT; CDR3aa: CASSLVGRNTEAFF
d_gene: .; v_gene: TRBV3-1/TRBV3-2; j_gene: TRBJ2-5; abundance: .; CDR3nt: TGTGCCAGCAGCCAACCTCCGGAGGTAGAGACCCAGTACTTC; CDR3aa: CASSQPPEVETQYF
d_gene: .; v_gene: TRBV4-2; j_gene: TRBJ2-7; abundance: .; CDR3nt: TGTGCCAGCAGCCAAGACGGCTCGGGATACTACGAGCAGTACTTC; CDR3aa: CASSQDGSGYYEQYF
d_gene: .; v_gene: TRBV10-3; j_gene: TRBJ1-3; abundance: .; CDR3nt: TGTGCCATCAGTGAAAACAGCGGAAACACCATATATTTT; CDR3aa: CAISENSGNTIYF
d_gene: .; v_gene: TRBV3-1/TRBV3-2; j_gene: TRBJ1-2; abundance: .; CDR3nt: TGTGCCAGCAGCCAAGGGGCAGTTTTTAACTATGGCTACACCTTC; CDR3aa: CASSQGAVFNYGYTF
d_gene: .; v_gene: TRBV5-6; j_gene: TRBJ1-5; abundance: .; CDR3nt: TGTGCCAGCAGCGCGACAAGAAGCAATCAGCCCCAGCATTTT; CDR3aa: CASSATRSNQPQHF
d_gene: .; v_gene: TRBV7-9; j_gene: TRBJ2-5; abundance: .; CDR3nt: TGTGCCAGCAGCTTGGGGACTCCTTCCCAAGAGACCCAGTACTTC; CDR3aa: CASSLGTPSQETQYF
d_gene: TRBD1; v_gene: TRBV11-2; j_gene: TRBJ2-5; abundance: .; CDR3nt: TGTGCCAGCAGCGTAGGGACAGGGAGGGAGACCCAGTACTTC; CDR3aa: CASSVGTGRETQYF
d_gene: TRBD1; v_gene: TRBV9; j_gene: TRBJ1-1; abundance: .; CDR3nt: TGTGCCAGCAGCGTAACAGGGGGCGCGGGTACTGAAGCTTTCTTT; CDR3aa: CASSVTGGAGTEAFF
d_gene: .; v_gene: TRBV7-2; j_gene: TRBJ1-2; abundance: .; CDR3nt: TGTGCCAGCAGCTTAAGCCCGGGTCCCGGCTACACCTTC; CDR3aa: CASSLSPGPGYTF
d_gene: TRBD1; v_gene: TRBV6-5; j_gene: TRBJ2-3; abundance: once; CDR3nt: TGTGCCAGCAGGGACAGGGGGTCTAAAACAGATACGCAGTATTTT; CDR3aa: CASRDRGSKTDTQYF
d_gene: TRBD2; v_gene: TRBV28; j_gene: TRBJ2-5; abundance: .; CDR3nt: TGTGCCAGCAGTTACTCCAGACTAGCGGGGGAGCAAGAGACCCAGTACTTC; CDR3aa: CASSYSRLAGEQETQYF
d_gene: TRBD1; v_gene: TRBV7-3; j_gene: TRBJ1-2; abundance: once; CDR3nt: TGTGCCAGCAGCCGGGGACAGGGGGAGTATGGCTACACCTTC; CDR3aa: CASSRGQGEYGYTF
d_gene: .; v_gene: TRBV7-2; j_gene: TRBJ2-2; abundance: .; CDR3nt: TGTGCCAGCAGCTTTGGGGGGACGGGCACCGGGGAGCTGTTTTTT; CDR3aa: CASSFGGTGTGELFF
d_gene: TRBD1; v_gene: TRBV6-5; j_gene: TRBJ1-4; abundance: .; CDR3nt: TGTGCCAGCAGTTACTCGATCAGGGGGCAACTGTTTTTT; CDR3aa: CASSYSIRGQLFF
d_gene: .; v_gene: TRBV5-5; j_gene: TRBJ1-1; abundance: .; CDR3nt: TGTGCCAGCAGCTTACGAGCCCCGAACACTGAAGCTTTCTTT; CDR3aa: CASSLRAPNTEAFF
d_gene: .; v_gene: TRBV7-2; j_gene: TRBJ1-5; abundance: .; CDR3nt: TGTGCCAGCAGCAGGTACAGGGAGAATCAGCCCCAGCATTTT; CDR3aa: CASSRYRENQPQHF
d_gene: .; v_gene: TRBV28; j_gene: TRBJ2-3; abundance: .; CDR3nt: TGTGCCAGCAGCCTAGGAGGGTTGGAAACGCAGTATTTT; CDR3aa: CASSLGGLETQYF
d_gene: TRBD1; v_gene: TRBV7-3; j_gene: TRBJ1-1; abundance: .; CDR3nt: TGTGCCAGCAGCTTATCGGCAGGGGGCACTGAAGCTTTCTTT; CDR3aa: CASSLSAGGTEAFF
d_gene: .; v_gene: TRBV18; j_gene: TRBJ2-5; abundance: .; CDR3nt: TGTGCCAGCTCACCAGGGCCAATACAAGAGACCCAGTACTTC; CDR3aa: CASSPGPIQETQYF
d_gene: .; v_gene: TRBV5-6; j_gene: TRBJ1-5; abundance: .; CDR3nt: TGTGCCAGCAGCTTGGGCTACAGCGGCATTAATCAGCCCCAGCATTTT; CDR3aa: CASSLGYSGINQPQHF
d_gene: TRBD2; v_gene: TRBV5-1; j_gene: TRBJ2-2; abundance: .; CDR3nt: TGCGCCAGCAGCTCCCCCGCTAGCGGGGGCAACACCGGGGAGCTGTTTTTT; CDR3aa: CASSSPASGGNTGELFF
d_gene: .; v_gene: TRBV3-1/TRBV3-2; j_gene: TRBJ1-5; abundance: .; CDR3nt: TGTGCCAGCAGCATAAATAGCAATCAGCCCCAGCATTTT; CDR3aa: CASSINSNQPQHF
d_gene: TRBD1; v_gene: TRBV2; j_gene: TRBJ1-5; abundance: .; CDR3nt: TGTGCCAGCACCCGGGACAGTTGGCAGCCCCAGCATTTT; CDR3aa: CASTRDSWQPQHF
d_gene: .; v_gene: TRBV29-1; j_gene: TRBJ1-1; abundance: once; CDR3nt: TGCAGCGTGCAGGGAAGGGCTATGAACACTGAAGCTTTCTTT; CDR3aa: CSVQGRAMNTEAFF
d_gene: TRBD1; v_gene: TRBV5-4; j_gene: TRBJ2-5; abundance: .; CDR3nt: TGTGCCAGCAGCAGACCGGGACAGGGTCAAGAGACCCAGTACTTC; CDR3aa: CASSRPGQGQETQYF
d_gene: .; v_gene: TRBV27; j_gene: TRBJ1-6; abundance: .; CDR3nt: TGTGCCAGCAGCCCCATGACCAGGGTACGGAATTCACCCCTCCACTTT; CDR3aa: CASSPMTRVRNSPLHF
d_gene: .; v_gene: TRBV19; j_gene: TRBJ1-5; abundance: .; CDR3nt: TGTGCCAGTAGGAGGTTGCCAAATCAGCCCCAGCATTTT; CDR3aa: CASRRLPNQPQHF